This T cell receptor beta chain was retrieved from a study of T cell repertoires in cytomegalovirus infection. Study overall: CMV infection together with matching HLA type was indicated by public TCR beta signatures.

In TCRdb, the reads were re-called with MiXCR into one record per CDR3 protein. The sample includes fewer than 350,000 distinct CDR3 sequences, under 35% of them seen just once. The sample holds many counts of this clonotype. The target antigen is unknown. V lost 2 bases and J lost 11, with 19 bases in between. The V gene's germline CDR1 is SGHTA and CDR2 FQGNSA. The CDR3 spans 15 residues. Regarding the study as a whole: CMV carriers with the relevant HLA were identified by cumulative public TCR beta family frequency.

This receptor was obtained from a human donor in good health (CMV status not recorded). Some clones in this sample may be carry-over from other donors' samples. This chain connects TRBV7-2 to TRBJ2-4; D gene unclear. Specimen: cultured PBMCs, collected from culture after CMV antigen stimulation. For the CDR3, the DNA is TGTGCCAGCAGCTTAAACACGCTATCCCCAGAGGTTCAGTACTTC. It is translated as CASSLNTLSPEVQYF.